Below are 8 T cell receptor beta chains sequenced from a single sample in a study of T-cell reconstitution after alpha-beta-depleted transplantation in children listed by TCRdb under 2016. The library was obtained by PCR. Sequencing took place on an Illumina HiSeq 2500. Molecular barcoding was employed in the preparation of TCR libraries, with unique molecular identifiers being used to normalize TCRbeta repertoire quantification. TCRdb reanalyzed the raw reads on its own, using fastp at Q25 for trimming and MiXCR for clone calling, and kept in-frame beta chains. Rows are unified per CDR3 protein, each entry keeping the most common DNA and genes. The sample table records approximately 1,000,000 distinct CDR3 sequences; about 30% of these occur just once. Approximately 30% of the sample comes from the top ten. In light of the paper, this sample's treatment or condition label describes: allogeneic hematopoietic cell transplantation with graft depleted of TCRalphabeta T cells and CD19 B cells.

This specimen was PBMCs, mostly from graft donor cells, taken 360 days after TCRalphabeta/CD19-depleted stem cell transplant. Every receptor here comes from a boy under three years old who had a stem cell transplant for SCID, so the T cells may come from the graft donor.

This sequence joins TRBV14 and TRBJ2-7; D might be TRBD1 (6 bases). The CDR3 length is 13 residues. V lost 1 base and J 6 bases, leaving 10 bases between the germline ends. Looked up from germline, CDR1 is SGHDN and CDR2 is FVKESK. The CDR3 DNA reads as TGTGCCAGCAGCCAAGTAACCAGGGGCGAGCAGTACTTC. Translated, it gives CASSQVTRGEQYF.

The chain uses TRBV3-1 and TRBJ1-3; D unresolved. This CDR3 is built from 11 residues. Germline V gene lookup returns CDR1 LGHDT and CDR2 YNNKEL (reference sequence). V was clipped by 2 bases and J by 6 bases, with 2 bases between them. DNA for the CDR3: TGTGCCAGCAGCCAACAAAACACCATATATTTT. Its translation is CASSQQNTIYF.

The chain couples TRBV20-1 to TRBJ1-5, with D maybe TRBD1 (5 bases). The V and J ends lost 5 bases and 9 bases respectively, with 20 bases between them. The CDR3 consists of 14 residues. The V gene's germline CDR1 is DFQATT and CDR2 SNEGSKA (reference sequence). The CDR3 loop is CSAGQGRAGGPQHF. Here the CDR3 DNA reads TGCAGTGCTGGCCAAGGCAGGGCCGGTGGGCCCCAGCATTTT.

This clonotype appeared a few times. The chain joins TRBV5-1 to TRBJ2-7; 7 nucleotides agree with TRBD1. The CDR3 extends over 15 amino acids. CDR1 is SGHRS and CDR2 is YFSETQ in the germline V gene. V lost 5 bases, J lost 2 bases, and 10 bases stayed unmatched. As DNA, the CDR3 is TGCGCCAGCAGATCAGGACAGGCCCTAACCTACGAGCAGTACTTC. This gives the protein CASRSGQALTYEQYF.

This clonotype was picked up a small number of times. The chain joins TRBV12-3 or TRBV12-4 to TRBJ2-2; 9 bases are shared with TRBD2. V trimming: 6 bases; J trimming: 4 bases; junction bases outside the gene matches: 6. The CDR3 has 15 amino acids. The CDR3 sequence: CASSEAGGFTGELFF. Here the CDR3 DNA reads TGTGCCAGCAGCGAGGCGGGGGGGTTCACCGGGGAGCTGTTTTTT.

This clonotype was seen at least ten times. The chain combines TRBV20-1 with TRBJ2-1; no reliable D call. The CDR3 is made up of 14 amino acids. The V gene lost 5 bases and the J gene lost 0 bases, with 11 bases spanning the gap. Germline-derived CDR1 and CDR2 are DFQATT and SNEGSKA (reference sequence). CDR3 nucleotides: TGCAGTGCTTGTCCCTTGAGCTCCTACAATGAGCAGTTCTTC. Translating it yields CSACPLSSYNEQFF.

The V call is TRBV3-1, the J call TRBJ2-3; 10 nucleotides agree with TRBD2. The CDR3 extends over 17 amino acids. V lost 1 base, J lost 4 bases, and 8 bases stayed unmatched. The germline V gene encodes CDR1 LGHDT and CDR2 YNNKEL (reference sequence). In DNA, the CDR3 is TGTGCCAGCAGCCAAGGCCCAGCGGGGGGGCCCCCAGATACGCAGTATTTT. Translation gives CASSQGPAGGPPDTQYF.

This chain joins TRBV9 and TRBJ2-7, with D uncertain. The CDR3 runs to 13 residues. Germline assignment: CDR1 SGDLS and CDR2 YYNGEE. The V end was cut by 3 bases, the J end by 6 bases, with 13 bases between. The CDR3 loop is CASSASPTREQYF. The CDR3, as DNA: TGTGCCAGCAGCGCTTCCCCGACGCGCGAGCAGTACTTC. The full variable domain, with the rest looked up from reference TRBV9 and TRBJ2-7, is DSGVTQTPKHLITATGQRVTLRCSPRSGDLSVYWYQQSLDQGLQFLIQYYNGEERAKGNILERFSAQQFPDLHSELNLSSLELGDSALYFCASSASPTREQYFGPGTRLTVT.